This T cell receptor (beta chain) is drawn from a study of beta chain features in type 1 diabetes. Notes on this clone: Its antigen is unidentified.

General study findings and limits: TCRB CDR3s from Type 1 diabetes patients were moderately but significantly shorter in all four CD4+ subsets.

Expressed TCRB transcripts were sequenced after all isolated RNA was converted to cDNA. The assay was immunoSEQ multiplex PCR, and TCRdb's table has in-frame clones only and misses some. The table has 200,000 to 250,000 clones, roughly 14% seen once. Germline V gene sequence: CDR1 MGHRA, CDR2 YSYEKL. The CDR3 consists of 16 residues. The V and J ends lost 4 bases and 0 bases respectively, with 15 bases between them. Source material: naive CD4+ T cells from blood. This TCR was recovered from a man aged 25-40 years with type 1 diabetes. The V and J genes are TRBV4-1 and TRBJ1-2, with D unresolved. The DNA for the CDR3 is TGCGCCAGCAGCCTACCCTACCCCGGGACTAACTATGGCTACACCTTC. It is translated as CASSLPYPGTNYGYTF.